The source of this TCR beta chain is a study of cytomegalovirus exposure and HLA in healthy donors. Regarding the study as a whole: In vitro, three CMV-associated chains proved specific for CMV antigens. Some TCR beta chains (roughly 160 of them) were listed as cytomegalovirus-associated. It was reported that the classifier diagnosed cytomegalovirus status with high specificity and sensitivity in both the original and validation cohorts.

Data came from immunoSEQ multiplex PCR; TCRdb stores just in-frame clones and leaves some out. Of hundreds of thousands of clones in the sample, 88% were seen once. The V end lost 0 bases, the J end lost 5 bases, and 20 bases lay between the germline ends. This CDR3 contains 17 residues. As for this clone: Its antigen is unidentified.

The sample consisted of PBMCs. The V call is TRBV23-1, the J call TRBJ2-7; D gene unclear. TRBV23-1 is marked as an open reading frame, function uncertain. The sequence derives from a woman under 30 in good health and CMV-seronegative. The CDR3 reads CASSQSIPWAQPHEQYF. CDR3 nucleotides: TGCGCCAGCAGTCAATCCATTCCCTGGGCCCAGCCCCACGAGCAGTACTTC.